One sample yielded the 9 T cell receptor beta chains listed below, sequenced in a study of T cell repertoires in cytomegalovirus infection. Each CDR3 protein is one row after TCRdb ran MiXCR on the reads. The data show hundreds of thousands of distinct CDR3 sequences, approximately 33% seen once. Their antigen targets remain unknown. The starting material was cultured PBMCs, obtained from culture after CMV antigen stimulation. The receptors were gathered from a human donor in good health (CMV status not recorded). Some clones in this sample may be carry-over from other donors' samples.

The CDR3 protein is CASSLPGLAGAKNIQYF. In nucleotides, the CDR3 is TGTGCCAGTAGTTTACCCGGACTAGCGGGAGCCAAAAACATTCAGTACTTC. This chain links TRBV19 with TRBJ2-4, with 11 nucleotides matching TRBD2. The germline V gene has CDR1 LNHDA and CDR2 SQIVND (reference sequence). V dropped 5 bases and J dropped 0; count of bases not matched to a gene: 6. The CDR3 is made up of 17 amino acids.

This clonotype was seen only a few times. The V call is TRBV6-1, the J call TRBJ1-3; 8 bases agree with TRBD1. The V gene end was trimmed by 6 bases and the J gene end by 8 bases; junction bases not matched to a gene: 6. Germline CDR1 MNHNS, CDR2 SASEGT. The CDR3 spans 13 residues. CDR3 sequence: CASSGTGDDTIYF. CDR3 sequence (DNA): TGTGCCAGCAGCGGGACAGGTGATGACACCATATATTTT.

This clonotype has only a few counts. The chain links TRBV11-2 to TRBJ2-7; 9 nucleotides line up with TRBD1. V was clipped by 4 bases and J by 7 bases; unmatched bases: 8. CDR1 SGHAT and CDR2 FQNNGV come from the germline V gene. The CDR3 runs 14 residues. DNA for the CDR3: TGTGCCAGCAGCTCCACGGGACAGGGAGGAGAGCAGTACTTC. It translates to CASSSTGQGGEQYF.

The chain carries TRBV20-1 and TRBJ2-3; 8 bases line up with TRBD1. CDR1 is DFQATT, CDR2 SNEGSKA, per germline (reference sequence). V lost 1 base and J lost 3; bases outside the gene matches: 3. This CDR3 has 14 residues. The DNA for the CDR3 is TGCAGTGCTAGAGCAGGGGGCTATACAGATACGCAGTATTTT. Encoded protein: CSARAGGYTDTQYF.

The chain uses TRBV6-2 or TRBV6-3 and TRBJ2-3; D is undetermined. CDR1 is MNHEY, CDR2 SVGEGT, per germline. Trimming took off 6 bases at V and 4 bases at J, with 11 bases between the two ends. This CDR3 region has 13 residues. The CDR3 DNA is TGTGCCAGCAGCCGAGGCCGTGCAGATACGCAGTATTTT. The encoded protein is CASSRGRADTQYF.

The CDR3 protein is CSAPGQAYNEQFF. Written as DNA, the CDR3 is TGCAGTGCTCCCGGCCAGGCTTACAATGAGCAGTTCTTC. The chain is built from TRBV20-1 and TRBJ2-1, with D hard to call. Trimming removed 5 bases at V and 4 bases at J, with 12 bases between. This CDR3 has 13 amino acids. The germline V gene encodes CDR1 DFQATT and CDR2 SNEGSKA (reference sequence).

This chain connects TRBV7-6 to TRBJ2-5; 12 bases match TRBD2. Germline CDR1 reads SGHVS; CDR2 reads FNYEAQ. The CDR3 spans 18 residues. V lost 5 bases to trimming and J lost 2 bases; unmatched junction nucleotides: 12. CDR3 sequence: CASSQRLAGVRRQETQYF. CDR3 coding DNA: TGTGCCAGCAGCCAAAGACTAGCGGGAGTTAGGCGGCAAGAGACCCAGTACTTC.

This clonotype was picked up many times. The chain carries TRBV7-2 and TRBJ2-7, with a weak D call TRBD2 (6 bases). The CDR3 spans 14 residues. Trimming removed 5 bases at V and 3 bases at J, with 14 bases between. The germline CDR1 and CDR2 sequences are SGHTA and FQGNSA. The CDR3 sequence is CASSPVWRGYEQYF. The DNA for the CDR3 is TGTGCCAGCAGCCCCGTCTGGCGGGGCTACGAGCAGTACTTC.

A few counts support this clonotype. The gene calls are TRBV7-6 and TRBJ2-3, with TRBD1 matching 10 bases. Germline-derived CDR1 and CDR2 are SGHVS and FNYEAQ. J lost 2 bases, V lost 5 bases, and 16 bases had no gene match. The CDR3 length is 19 residues. Here the CDR3 reads CASSTSILPGQGITDTQYF. The CDR3 DNA follows: TGTGCCAGCAGCACATCAATACTTCCGGGACAGGGGATCACAGATACGCAGTATTTT.